This passage covers 27 T cell receptor beta chains from one sample sequenced in a study of control samples from healthy donors and cancer patients. The repertoire was sequenced with immunoSEQ multiplex PCR; TCRdb's copy has only in-frame clones and lacks some. Of around 67,000 clones detected, roughly 87% appear once; the ten largest clones hold less than 6%. The sequenced sample was PBMCs. These receptor sequences come from a man between 60 and 75 years old with colorectal cancer.

The chain has TRBV2 and TRBJ2-7; TRBD2 is a possible D gene (6 bases). With 6 bases removed from V and 7 bases from J, the gap between germline ends came to 22 bases. The CDR3 has 15 amino acids. Germline V gene sequence: CDR1 SNHLY, CDR2 FYNNEI. CDR3 DNA: TGTGCCAGCAGAAGGCAAGGAGGCAGGAGGGGTGAGCAGTACTTC. This encodes CASRRQGGRRGEQYF. The entire variable domain, with the rest obtained from reference TRBV2 and TRBJ2-7, is as follows: EPEVTQTPSHQVTQMGQEVILRCVPISNHLYFYWYRQILGQKVEFLVSFYNNEISEKSEIFDDQFSVERPDGSNFTLKIRSTKLEDSAMYFCASRRQGGRRGEQYFGPGTRLTVT.

The chain couples TRBV6-6 to TRBJ2-7, with a weak D call TRBD2 (6 bases). The length of the CDR3 is 16 residues. V was clipped by 3 bases and J by 4 bases, with 19 bases between them. The germline V gene has CDR1 MNHNY and CDR2 SVGAGI (reference sequence). The CDR3 DNA reads as TGTGCCAGCAGTTATGGGACTCCCCGGGATAGGTACGAGCAGTACTTC. Amino acid sequence: CASSYGTPRDRYEQYF.

V gene TRBV7-9 combines with J gene TRBJ2-5, with 7 bases that match TRBD1. CDR1 is SEHNR and CDR2 is FQNEAQ in the germline V gene (reference sequence). This CDR3 has 15 residues. V was clipped by 5 bases and J by 1 base; unmatched bases: 7. The CDR3 coding sequence is TGTGCCAGCAGCCCAGGACAGGACTTCCAAGAGACCCAGTACTTC. Residues: CASSPGQDFQETQYF. Using reference TRBV7-9 and TRBJ2-5 for the parts outside the CDR3, the full variable domain is DTGVSQNPRHKITKRGQNVTFRCDPISEHNRLYWYRQTLGQGPEFLTYFQNEAQLEKSRLLSDRFSAERPKGSFSTLEIQRTEQGDSAMYLCASSPGQDFQETQYFGPGTRLLVL.

The gene calls are TRBV24-1 and TRBJ1-3, with TRBD1 as a possible D gene (5 bases). Trimming left V 8 bases short and J 2 bases short, with 12 bases between. Germline lookup yields CDR1 KGHDR and CDR2 SFDVKD. The CDR3 totals 14 residues. The DNA for the CDR3 is TGTGCCACCACAATCGGGGACCCTGGAAACACCATATATTTT. It is translated as CATTIGDPGNTIYF.

The chain has TRBV7-6 and TRBJ1-3; D might be TRBD1 (6 bases). The CDR3 is 15 residues long. V dropped 5 bases and J dropped 0 bases, with 11 bases sitting between them. CDR1 and CDR2 from the germline V gene are SGHVS and FNYEAQ. The CDR3 is CASSRQDSSGNTIYF. CDR3 sequence (DNA): TGTGCCAGCAGCCGACAGGACAGCTCTGGAAACACCATATATTTT.

This chain connects TRBV12-5 to TRBJ1-1, with a tentative D call TRBD1 (6 bases). The CDR3 is made up of 19 amino acids. CDR1 is LGHNT, CDR2 FRNRAP, per germline. V shed 0 bases and J shed 1 base, with 21 bases lying between them. The CDR3 region has the DNA TGTGCTAGTGGTTTGGTACCTACAGGGATGATAATAGGGAACACTGAAGCTTTCTTT. Its translation is CASGLVPTGMIIGNTEAFF.

To note about this clone: An end of the junction differs from the germline gene, which may be a read error. V is TRBV7-2 and J is TRBJ2-2, with TRBD1 identical over 7 bases. Germline V CDR1 and CDR2: SGHTA, FQGNSA. The CDR3 extends over 17 amino acids. The CDR3 protein is CASSPLSRQGEHRGAVF. The DNA for the CDR3 is TGTGCCAGCAGCCCCCTATCAAGACAGGGCGAACACCGGGGAGCTGTTTTT.

The rearrangement links TRBV11-3 to TRBJ2-2; D might be TRBD1 (6 bases). The CDR3 spans 13 residues. V lost 3 bases, J lost 6 bases, and 8 bases lay in between. In germline, CDR1 is SGHNT, CDR2 YENEEA. DNA for the CDR3: TGTGCCAGCAGCTTCGAGGGGGCCGGGGAGCTGTTTTTT. The encoded protein is CASSFEGAGELFF.

This chain links TRBV18 with TRBJ2-7; D perhaps matches TRBD1 (5 bases). V dropped 1 base and J dropped 5 bases, with 21 bases sitting between them. Germline CDR1 reads KGHSH; CDR2 reads LQKENI. There are 17 residues in the CDR3. CDR3 loop: CASSPRSPPSGQHEQYF. The DNA for the CDR3 is TGTGCCAGCTCACCACGGTCCCCCCCGTCTGGACAACACGAGCAGTACTTC.

This clone was seen a few times. The chain carries TRBV10-3 and TRBJ2-3, with 11 bases lining up with TRBD2. The V and J ends lost 3 bases and 7 bases, in that order; junction bases with no gene match: 6. Germline CDR1 is ENHRY and CDR2 is SYGVKD. The CDR3 runs to 15 residues. The CDR3 here is CAISDLTSGGYTQYF. CDR3 nucleotide sequence: TGTGCCATCAGTGATCTTACTAGCGGGGGTTATACGCAGTATTTT.

The chain combines TRBV30 with TRBJ1-5; the D is unclear. Germline CDR1 is GTSNPN and CDR2 is SVGIG (reference sequence). Trimming removed 2 bases at V and 0 bases at J, with 17 bases between. This CDR3 comprises 17 residues. The CDR3 DNA reads as TGTGCCTGGAGTTCGGGGTTGGCCGTTAATAGCAATCAGCCCCAGCATTTT. This codes for CAWSSGLAVNSNQPQHF.

This clone was found a few times. The chain combines TRBV19 with TRBJ1-5; possible D gene TRBD1, 6 bases. Trimming took 6 bases from V and 1 from J, leaving 10 bases between them. Per germline, CDR1 LNHDA and CDR2 SQIVND (reference sequence). This CDR3 contains 14 residues. CDR3 in amino acids: CASSQGWSNQPQHF. The CDR3 nucleotides read TGTGCCAGTAGCCAGGGGTGGAGCAATCAGCCCCAGCATTTT. The complete variable domain, with remaining parts taken from reference TRBV19 and TRBJ1-5, reads DGGITQSPKYLFRKEGQNVTLSCEQNLNHDAMYWYRQDPGQGLRLIYYSQIVNDFQKGDIAEGYSVSREKKESFPLTVTSAQKNPTAFYLCASSQGWSNQPQHFGDGTRLSIL.

The gene calls are TRBV6-4 and TRBJ1-6; 9 nucleotides line up with TRBD1. V shed 9 bases and J 4 bases; nucleotides not matched to a gene: 4. This CDR3 is built from 14 residues. Per the germline V gene, CDR1 is MRHNA and CDR2 is SNTAGT. The CDR3 reads CARWTGEYNSPLHF. The DNA for the CDR3 is TGTGCCAGGTGGACAGGGGAGTATAATTCACCCCTCCACTTT.

J is TRBJ1-2 and V is TRBV29-1; no reliable D call. CDR1 and CDR2 (germline): SQVTM, ANQGSEA. V was shortened by 7 bases and J by 2 bases, with 14 bases between the two germline ends. The CDR3 extends over 13 amino acids. The CDR3, as DNA: TGCAGCGCGCGTGTAAACCGAAACTATGGCTACACCTTC. Translating it yields CSARVNRNYGYTF.

The V and J genes are TRBV19 and TRBJ2-1; D is unresolved. The CDR3 spans 11 residues. V was shortened by 5 bases and J by 3 bases, with 2 bases between the two germline ends. From germline, CDR1 is LNHDA and CDR2 SQIVND (reference sequence). In nucleotides, the CDR3 is TGTGCCAGTAGTGACTACAATGAGCAGTTCTTC. Translated, it gives CASSDYNEQFF.

The CDR3 nucleotides read TGTGCCAGCAGCCCAGGGGACAGGGGGCGAGTTGCGGAAAACACCATATATTTT. Its protein product is CASSPGDRGRVAENTIYF. This rearrangement joins TRBV3-1 (or the pseudogene TRBV3-2) to TRBJ1-3; TRBD1 aligns across 12 bases. Trimming took 4 bases from V and 6 from J; bases not matched to a gene: 13. CDR1 LGHDT and CDR2 YNNKEL come from the germline V gene (reference sequence). The CDR3 contains 18 residues.

This sequence joins TRBV7-3 and TRBJ2-3; D tentatively fits TRBD1 or TRBD2 (6 bases each). V was trimmed by 6 bases and J by 4 bases, leaving 14 bases between them. CDR1 is SGHTA and CDR2 is FQGTGA in the germline V gene. The CDR3 runs to 14 residues. The CDR3 is CASSFLGGPDTQYF. CDR3 nucleotides: TGTGCCAGCAGTTTTTTGGGGGGCCCAGATACGCAGTATTTT.

The J gene is TRBJ2-2, the V gene TRBV10-1, with 8 bases that match TRBD1. CDR3 length equals 15 residues. The J segment lost 2 bases and the V segment lost 6 bases, leaving 5 bases of the junction unmatched. From germline, CDR1 is WNHNN and CDR2 SYGVQD (reference sequence). The CDR3 DNA sequence: TGCGCCAGCAGCCCCGGACAGGGAAACACCGGGGAGCTGTTTTTT. Translating gives CASSPGQGNTGELFF.

The V call is TRBV6-1, the J call TRBJ2-3; TRBD1 might be the D (6 bases). The CDR3 totals 16 residues. The germline V gene encodes CDR1 MNHNS and CDR2 SASEGT. Trimming left V 0 bases short and J 4 bases short, with 14 bases between. Here the CDR3 DNA reads TGTGCCAGCAGTGAAGCAACCGGGACAAGGGCAGATACGCAGTATTTT. Translation gives CASSEATGTRADTQYF.

The V call is TRBV27, the J call TRBJ1-1, with D hard to call. V lost 6 bases and J lost 6, with 17 bases in between. The length of the CDR3 is 14 residues. Per germline, CDR1 MNHEY and CDR2 SMNVEV (reference sequence). This CDR3 is CASSLRQPPAEAFF. The CDR3 coding sequence is TGTGCCAGCAGCCTGCGGCAGCCTCCGGCTGAAGCTTTCTTT.

The V and J genes are TRBV11-3 and TRBJ2-5; no clear D. The V gene lost 1 base and the J gene lost 1 base, with 4 bases spanning the gap. Germline V lookup: CDR1 SGHNT, CDR2 YENEEA. This CDR3 contains 13 residues. Here the CDR3 reads CASSLGPQETQYF. Written as DNA, the CDR3 is TGTGCCAGCAGCTTAGGTCCCCAAGAGACCCAGTACTTC. Full variable domain (remainder filled in from reference TRBV11-3 and TRBJ2-5): EAGVVQSPRYKIIEKKQPVAFWCNPISGHNTLYWYLQNLGQGPELLIRYENEEAVDDSQLPKDRFSAERLKGVDSTLKIQPAELGDSAVYLCASSLGPQETQYFGPGTRLLVL.

J is TRBJ1-1 and V is TRBV5-1; D gene ambiguous. Looked up from germline, CDR1 is SGHRS and CDR2 is YFSETQ. This CDR3 is built from 12 residues. Deletions cut 4 bases from V and 8 bases from J, with 12 bases between. The CDR3 nucleotides are TGCGCCAGCAGCCGAACGATGGGGGAAGCTTTCTTT. Translated, it gives CASSRTMGEAFF.

This chain links TRBV27 with TRBJ1-2; 12 bases line up with TRBD1. In germline, CDR1 is MNHEY, CDR2 SMNVEV (reference sequence). The CDR3 sequence is 17 residues long. V shed 4 bases, J shed 2 bases, and the junction held 8 bases outside the gene matches. The chain's CDR3 is CASSSGTGGWGNYGYTF. The CDR3 DNA follows: TGTGCCAGCAGTTCCGGGACAGGGGGCTGGGGGAACTATGGCTACACCTTC.

The V gene is TRBV27, the J gene TRBJ2-7, with D uncertain. The V end lost 0 bases, the J end lost 4 bases, and 1 base lay between the germline ends. CDR1 and CDR2 from the germline V gene are MNHEY and SMNVEV (reference sequence). The CDR3 has 11 residues. Here the CDR3 DNA reads TGTGCCAGCAGTTTATCGTACGAGCAGTACTTC. This codes for CASSLSYEQYF.

CDR3 in amino acids: CATSAGPSGANVLTF. The CDR3, as DNA: TGTGCCACCAGCGCAGGGCCCTCTGGGGCCAACGTCCTGACTTTC. This rearrangement joins TRBV15 to TRBJ2-6, with D perhaps TRBD1 (5 bases). Between the trimmed V and J ends, which lost 5 bases and 0 bases, there was a span of 8 bases. The CDR3 length is 15 residues. CDR1 is LNHNV and CDR2 is YYDKDF in the germline V gene (reference sequence).

In DNA form, the CDR3 reads TGTGCCAGCAGCTTGGAGCCGTTAAACTATGGCTACACCTTC. Translating it yields CASSLEPLNYGYTF. The J gene is TRBJ1-2, the V gene TRBV5-4; D gene uncertain. The V gene's germline CDR1 is SGHNT and CDR2 YYREEE (reference sequence). The CDR3 is made up of 14 amino acids. The V end was cut by 0 bases, the J end by 2 bases, with 8 bases between.

The chain has TRBV24-1 and TRBJ1-1; D ambiguous. Germline-derived CDR1 and CDR2 are KGHDR and SFDVKD. This CDR3 is 17 amino acids long. Trimming stripped 9 bases from V and 0 bases from J, with 22 bases between. The CDR3 protein is CATLHPGGADMNTEAFF. Here the CDR3 DNA reads TGTGCCACCTTGCACCCGGGAGGAGCCGATATGAACACTGAAGCTTTCTTT.